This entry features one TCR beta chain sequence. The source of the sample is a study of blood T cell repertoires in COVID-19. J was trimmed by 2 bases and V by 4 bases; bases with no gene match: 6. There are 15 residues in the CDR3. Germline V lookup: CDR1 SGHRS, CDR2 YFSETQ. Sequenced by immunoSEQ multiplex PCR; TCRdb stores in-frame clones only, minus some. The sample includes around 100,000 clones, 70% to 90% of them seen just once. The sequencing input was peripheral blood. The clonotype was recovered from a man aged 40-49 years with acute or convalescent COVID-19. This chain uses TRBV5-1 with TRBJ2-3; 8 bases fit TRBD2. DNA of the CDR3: TGCGCCAGCAGCCCGACTAGCGCGTACACAGATACGCAGTATTTT. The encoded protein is CASSPTSAYTDTQYF.